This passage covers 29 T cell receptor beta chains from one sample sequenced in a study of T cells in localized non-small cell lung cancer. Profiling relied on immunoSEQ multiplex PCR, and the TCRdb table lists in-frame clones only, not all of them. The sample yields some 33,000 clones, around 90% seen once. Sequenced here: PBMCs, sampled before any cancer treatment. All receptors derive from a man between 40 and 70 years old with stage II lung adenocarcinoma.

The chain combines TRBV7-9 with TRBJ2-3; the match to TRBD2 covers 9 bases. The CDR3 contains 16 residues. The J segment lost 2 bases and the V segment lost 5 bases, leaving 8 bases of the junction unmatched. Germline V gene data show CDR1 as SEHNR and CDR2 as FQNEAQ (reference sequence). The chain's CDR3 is CASSPNLAGITDTQYF. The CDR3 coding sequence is TGTGCCAGCAGCCCCAACCTAGCGGGGATCACAGATACGCAGTATTTT. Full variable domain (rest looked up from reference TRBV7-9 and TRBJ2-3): DTGVSQNPRHKITKRGQNVTFRCDPISEHNRLYWYRQTLGQGPEFLTYFQNEAQLEKSRLLSDRFSAERPKGSFSTLEIQRTEQGDSAMYLCASSPNLAGITDTQYFGPGTRLTVL.

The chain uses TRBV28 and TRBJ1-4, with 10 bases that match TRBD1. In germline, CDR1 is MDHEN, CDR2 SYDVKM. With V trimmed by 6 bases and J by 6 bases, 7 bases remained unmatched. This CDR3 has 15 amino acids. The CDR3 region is CASSSFGTGDEKLFF. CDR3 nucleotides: TGTGCCAGCAGCTCCTTCGGGACAGGGGATGAAAAACTGTTTTTT.

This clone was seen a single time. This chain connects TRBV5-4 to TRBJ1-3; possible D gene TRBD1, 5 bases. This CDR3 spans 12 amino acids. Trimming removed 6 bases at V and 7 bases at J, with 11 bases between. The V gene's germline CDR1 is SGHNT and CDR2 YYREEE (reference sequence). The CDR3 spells CASTRDVNTIYF. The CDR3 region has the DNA TGTGCCAGCACAAGGGACGTCAACACCATATATTTT.

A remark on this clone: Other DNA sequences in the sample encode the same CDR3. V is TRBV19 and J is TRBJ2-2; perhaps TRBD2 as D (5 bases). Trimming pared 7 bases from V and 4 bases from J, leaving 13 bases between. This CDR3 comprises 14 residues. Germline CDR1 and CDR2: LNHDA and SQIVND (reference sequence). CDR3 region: CASKSGPGTGELFF. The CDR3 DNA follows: TGTGCCAGTAAAAGCGGTCCGGGCACCGGGGAGCTGTTTTTT.

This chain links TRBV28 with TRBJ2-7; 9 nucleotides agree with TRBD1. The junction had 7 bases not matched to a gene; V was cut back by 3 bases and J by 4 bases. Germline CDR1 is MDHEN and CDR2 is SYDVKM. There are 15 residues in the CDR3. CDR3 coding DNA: TGTGCCAGCAGTTTGGTTACAGGGGGCGCTTACGAGCAGTACTTC. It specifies CASSLVTGGAYEQYF.

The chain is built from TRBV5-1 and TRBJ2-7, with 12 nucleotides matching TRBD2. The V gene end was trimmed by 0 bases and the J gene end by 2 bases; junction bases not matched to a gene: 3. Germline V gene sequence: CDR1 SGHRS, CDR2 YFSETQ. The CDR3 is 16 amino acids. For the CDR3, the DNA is TGCGCCAGCAGCTTGGTTACTAGCGGGAGGACCTACGAGCAGTACTTC. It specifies CASSLVTSGRTYEQYF.

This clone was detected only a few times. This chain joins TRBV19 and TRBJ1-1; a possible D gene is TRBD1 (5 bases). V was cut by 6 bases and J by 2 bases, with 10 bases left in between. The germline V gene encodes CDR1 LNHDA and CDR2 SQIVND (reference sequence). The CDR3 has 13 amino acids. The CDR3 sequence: CASRRQSNTEAFF. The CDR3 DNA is TGTGCCAGTAGACGACAGTCTAACACTGAAGCTTTCTTT.

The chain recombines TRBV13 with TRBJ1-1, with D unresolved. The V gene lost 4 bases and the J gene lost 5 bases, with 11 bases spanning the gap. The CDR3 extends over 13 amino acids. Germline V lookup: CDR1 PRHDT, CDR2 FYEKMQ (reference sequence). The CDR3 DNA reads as TGTGCCAGCAGCTCGGAGGATTATACTGAAGCTTTCTTT. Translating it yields CASSSEDYTEAFF.

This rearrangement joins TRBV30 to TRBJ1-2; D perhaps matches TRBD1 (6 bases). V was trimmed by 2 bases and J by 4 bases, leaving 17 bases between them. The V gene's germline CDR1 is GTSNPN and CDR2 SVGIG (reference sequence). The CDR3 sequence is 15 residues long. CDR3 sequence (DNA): TGTGCCTGGAGTAGGTTGAGGGACAACGCCTATGGCTACACCTTC. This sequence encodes CAWSRLRDNAYGYTF.

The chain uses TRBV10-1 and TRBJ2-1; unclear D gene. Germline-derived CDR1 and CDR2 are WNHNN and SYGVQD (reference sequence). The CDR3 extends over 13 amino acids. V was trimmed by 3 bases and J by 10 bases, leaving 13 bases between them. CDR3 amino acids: CASSEPNSAEQFF. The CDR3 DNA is TGCGCCAGCAGTGAACCAAACAGTGCCGAGCAGTTCTTC.

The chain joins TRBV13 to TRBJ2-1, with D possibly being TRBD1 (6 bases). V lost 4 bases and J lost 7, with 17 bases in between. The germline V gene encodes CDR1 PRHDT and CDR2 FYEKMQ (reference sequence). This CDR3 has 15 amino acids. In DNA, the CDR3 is TGTGCCAGCAGCTATACCGGGACAAAGAGGAATGAGCAGTTCTTC. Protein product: CASSYTGTKRNEQFF.

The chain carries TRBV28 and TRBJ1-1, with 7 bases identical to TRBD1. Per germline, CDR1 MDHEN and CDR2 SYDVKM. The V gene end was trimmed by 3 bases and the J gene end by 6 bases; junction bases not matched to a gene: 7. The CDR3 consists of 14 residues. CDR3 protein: CASSFLGGRSEAFF. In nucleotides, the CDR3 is TGTGCCAGCAGTTTCTTAGGGGGCCGATCTGAAGCTTTCTTT.

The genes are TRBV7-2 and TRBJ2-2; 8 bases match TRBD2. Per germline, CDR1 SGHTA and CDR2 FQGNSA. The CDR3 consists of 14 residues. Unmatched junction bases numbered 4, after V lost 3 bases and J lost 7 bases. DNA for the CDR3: TGTGCCAGCAGCTTTCTCGGGACTAGCGGGGAGCTGTTTTTT. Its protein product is CASSFLGTSGELFF.

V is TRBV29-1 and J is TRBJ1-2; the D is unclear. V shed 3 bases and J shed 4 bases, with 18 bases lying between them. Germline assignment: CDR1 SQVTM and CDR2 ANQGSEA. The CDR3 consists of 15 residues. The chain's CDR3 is CSVESSGGRVYGYTF. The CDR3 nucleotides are TGCAGCGTTGAGTCTTCTGGTGGAAGGGTCTATGGCTACACCTTC.

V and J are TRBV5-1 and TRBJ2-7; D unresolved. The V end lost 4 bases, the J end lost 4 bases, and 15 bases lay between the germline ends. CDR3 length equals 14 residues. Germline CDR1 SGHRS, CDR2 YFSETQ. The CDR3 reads CASSLGPLAYEQYF. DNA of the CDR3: TGCGCCAGCAGCCTAGGGCCACTCGCTTACGAGCAGTACTTC.

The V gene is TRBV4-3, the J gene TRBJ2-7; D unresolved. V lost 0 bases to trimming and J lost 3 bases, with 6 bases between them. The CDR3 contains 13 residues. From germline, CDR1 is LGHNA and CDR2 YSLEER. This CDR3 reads CASSQDYLYEQYF. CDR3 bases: TGCGCCAGCAGCCAAGACTACCTCTACGAGCAGTACTTC.

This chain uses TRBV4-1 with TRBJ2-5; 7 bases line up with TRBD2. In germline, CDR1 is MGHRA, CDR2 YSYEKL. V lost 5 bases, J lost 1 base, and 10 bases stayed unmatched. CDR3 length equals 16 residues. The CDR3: CASSEMGGGVQETQYF. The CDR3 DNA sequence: TGCGCCAGCAGCGAGATGGGGGGAGGGGTCCAAGAGACCCAGTACTTC.

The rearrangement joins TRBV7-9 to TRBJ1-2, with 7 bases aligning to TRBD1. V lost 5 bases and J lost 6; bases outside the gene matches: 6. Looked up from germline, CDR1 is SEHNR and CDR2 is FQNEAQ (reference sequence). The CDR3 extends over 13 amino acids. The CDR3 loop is CASSANRGDGYTF. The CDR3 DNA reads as TGTGCCAGCAGCGCAAACAGGGGAGATGGCTACACCTTC.

CDR3 sequence reads: CASSLWPRQGGNQPQHF. Written as DNA, the CDR3 is TGTGCCAGCAGTTTATGGCCCCGACAGGGAGGTAATCAGCCCCAGCATTTT. The rearrangement uses TRBV28 and TRBJ1-5, with 7 bases that match TRBD1. CDR1 MDHEN and CDR2 SYDVKM come from the germline V gene. Trimming took 0 bases from V and 4 from J; bases not matched to a gene: 9. The CDR3 loop spans 17 amino acids.

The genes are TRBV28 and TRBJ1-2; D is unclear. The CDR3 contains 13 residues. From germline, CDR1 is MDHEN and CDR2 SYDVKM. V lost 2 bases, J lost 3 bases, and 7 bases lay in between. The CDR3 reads CASSLRAYYGYTF. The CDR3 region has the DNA TGTGCCAGCAGTTTAAGGGCCTACTATGGCTACACCTTC.

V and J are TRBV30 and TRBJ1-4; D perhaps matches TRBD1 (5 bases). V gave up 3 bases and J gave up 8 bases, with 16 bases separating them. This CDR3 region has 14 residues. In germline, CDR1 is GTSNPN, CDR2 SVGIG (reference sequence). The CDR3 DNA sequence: TGTGCCTGGAGCGGAGGGGCCTTGGGGGAAAAACTGTTTTTT. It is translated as CAWSGGALGEKLFF.

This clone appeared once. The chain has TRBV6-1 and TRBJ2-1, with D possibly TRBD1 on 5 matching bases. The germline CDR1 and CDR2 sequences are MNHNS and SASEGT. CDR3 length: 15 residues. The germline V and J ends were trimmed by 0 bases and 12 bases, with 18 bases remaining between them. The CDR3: CASSEAVGARVWQFF. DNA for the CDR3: TGTGCCAGCAGTGAAGCGGTTGGGGCTAGAGTGTGGCAGTTCTTC.

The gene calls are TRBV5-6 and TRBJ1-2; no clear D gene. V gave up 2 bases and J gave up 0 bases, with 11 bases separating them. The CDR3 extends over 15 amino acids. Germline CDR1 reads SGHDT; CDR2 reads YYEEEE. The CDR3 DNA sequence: TGTGCCAGCAGCTTTACAGACATTGCTAACTATGGCTACACCTTC. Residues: CASSFTDIANYGYTF. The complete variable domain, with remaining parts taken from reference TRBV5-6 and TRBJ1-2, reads DAGVTQSPTHLIKTRGQQVTLRCSPKSGHDTVSWYQQALGQGPQFIFQYYEEEERQRGNFPDRFSGHQFPNYSSELNVNALLLGDSALYLCASSFTDIANYGYTFGSGTRLTVV.

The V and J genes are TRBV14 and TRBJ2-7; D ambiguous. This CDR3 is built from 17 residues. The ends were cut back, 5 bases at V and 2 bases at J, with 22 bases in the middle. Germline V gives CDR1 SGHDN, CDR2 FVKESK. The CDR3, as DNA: TGTGCCAGCAGCTACTCGACCCCCCGGGCCGGACCCTACGAGCAGTACTTC. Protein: CASSYSTPRAGPYEQYF.

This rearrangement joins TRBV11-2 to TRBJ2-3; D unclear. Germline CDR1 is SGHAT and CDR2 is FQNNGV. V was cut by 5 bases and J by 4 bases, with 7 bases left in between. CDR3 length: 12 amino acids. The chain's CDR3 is CASSGVADTQYF. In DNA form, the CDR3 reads TGTGCCAGCAGCGGTGTGGCAGATACGCAGTATTTT.

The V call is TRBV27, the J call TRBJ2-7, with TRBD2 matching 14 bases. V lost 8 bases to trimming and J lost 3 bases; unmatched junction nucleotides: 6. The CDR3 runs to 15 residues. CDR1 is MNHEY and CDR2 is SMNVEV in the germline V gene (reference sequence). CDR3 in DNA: TGTGCCAGCGGTGGGACTAGCGGGAGTGTCTACGAGCAGTACTTC. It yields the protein CASGGTSGSVYEQYF.

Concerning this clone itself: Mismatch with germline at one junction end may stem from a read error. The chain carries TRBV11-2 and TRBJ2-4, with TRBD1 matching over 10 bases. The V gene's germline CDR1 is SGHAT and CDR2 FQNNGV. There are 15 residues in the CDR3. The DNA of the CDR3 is TGTGCCAGCAGCCTAGACAGGGGGCTCCAAAACATTCAGTACTTC. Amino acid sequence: CASSLDRGLQNIQYF.

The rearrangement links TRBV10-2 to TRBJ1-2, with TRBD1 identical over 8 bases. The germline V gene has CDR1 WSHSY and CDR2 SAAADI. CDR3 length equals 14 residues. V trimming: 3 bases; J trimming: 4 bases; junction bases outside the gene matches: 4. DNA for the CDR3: TGCGCCAGCAGTGATAACGGACAGGGCTATGGCTACACCTTC. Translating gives CASSDNGQGYGYTF.

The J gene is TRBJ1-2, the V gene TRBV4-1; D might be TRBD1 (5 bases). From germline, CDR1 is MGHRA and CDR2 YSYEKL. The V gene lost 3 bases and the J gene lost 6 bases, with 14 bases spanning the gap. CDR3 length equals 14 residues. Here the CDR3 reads CASSHPLSRDGYTF. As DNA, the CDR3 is TGCGCCAGCAGCCACCCCCTTTCCAGGGATGGCTACACCTTC.